This is a list of T cell receptor beta chains from one sample in a study of naive and memory T cell subsets. MiXCR, applied by TCRdb to the UMI-ligation and nested PCR reads, yields one record per CDR3 protein. This sample has tens of thousands of distinct CDR3 sequences, with roughly 20% found just once. Material for sequencing was effector memory CD4+ T cells from blood. The receptor source for this set is a human donor in good health. Each CDR3 is given with its conserved first and last residue. A D gene is named only where the DNA matches it firmly. The size field is filled for only some rows; it gives once, few, many or a size class.

j_call d_call clone_size v_call cdr3_aa cdr3_nt
TRBJ1-2 NA NA TRBV5-4 CASSLGGTYGYTF TGTGCCAGCAGCTTGGGAGGAACCTATGGCTACACCTTC
TRBJ2-3 TRBD1 NA TRBV9 CASSVRQGSTDTQYF TGTGCCAGCAGCGTACGACAGGGAAGCACAGATACGCAGTATTTT
TRBJ1-2 TRBD1 few TRBV5-1 CASSIDYRDRSYGYTF TGCGCCAGCAGCATCGATTATAGGGACAGAAGTTATGGCTACACCTTC
TRBJ2-3 NA NA TRBV20-1 CSAHGLLPRTDTQYF TGCAGTGCTCACGGACTACTTCCACGCACAGATACGCAGTATTTT
TRBJ2-3 TRBD2 NA TRBV28 CASSFFSGARTDTQYF TGTGCCAGCAGTTTTTTTAGCGGGGCCCGCACAGATACGCAGTATTTT
TRBJ2-7 NA few TRBV11-2 CASSRGRRTYEQYF TGTGCCAGCAGCCGCGGTAGGCGGACCTACGAGCAGTACTTC
TRBJ1-6 NA few TRBV27 CASSFRDNSPLHF TGTGCCAGCAGTTTCAGGGATAATTCACCCCTCCACTTT
TRBJ1-5 TRBD1 many TRBV6-1 CASSGQGFSNQPQHF TGTGCCAGCAGTGGACAGGGCTTTAGCAATCAGCCCCAGCATTTT
TRBJ1-1 NA NA TRBV11-2 CASSPRFPNTEAFF TGTGCCAGCAGCCCCCGATTCCCAAACACTGAAGCTTTCTTT
TRBJ2-7 NA NA TRBV11-2 CASSLVPSGDEQYF TGTGCCAGCAGCTTAGTTCCCTCGGGGGACGAGCAGTACTTC
TRBJ2-4 NA NA TRBV30 CAWMEVAKNIQYF TGTGCCTGGATGGAGGTAGCCAAAAACATTCAGTACTTC
TRBJ1-1 NA NA TRBV3-1 CASSQGVWGAEAFF TGTGCCAGCAGCCAAGGGGTGTGGGGTGCTGAAGCTTTCTTT
TRBJ2-1 NA NA TRBV5-1 CASSLARGGNNEQFF TGCGCCAGCAGCTTGGCCAGGGGGGGCAACAATGAGCAGTTCTTC
TRBJ2-1 NA NA TRBV19 CASSIDLPVGVLYNEQFF TGTGCCAGTAGTATAGATCTTCCAGTGGGAGTACTGTACAATGAGCAGTTCTTC
TRBJ2-7 NA many TRBV3-1 CASSQGGGEYF TGTGCCAGCAGCCAAGGTGGAGGGGAGTACTTC
TRBJ2-1 NA few TRBV28 CASKKAGTMTYNEQFF TGTGCCAGCAAAAAAGCCGGGACAATGACCTACAATGAGCAGTTCTTC
TRBJ2-2 NA once TRBV28 CASSRRVFDTGELFF TGTGCCAGCAGCCGACGGGTTTTCGACACCGGGGAGCTGTTTTTT
TRBJ1-5 NA many TRBV30 CAWKPRDKPNQPQHF TGTGCCTGGAAGCCCCGGGACAAACCTAATCAGCCCCAGCATTTT
TRBJ2-7 TRBD1 few TRBV20-1 CSAPVIGTGNEQYF TGCAGTGCCCCAGTTATTGGGACAGGGAACGAGCAGTACTTC
TRBJ2-7 TRBD2 many TRBV4-1 CASSALGLAGFGEQYF TGCGCCAGCAGCGCCCTGGGACTAGCGGGGTTCGGGGAGCAGTACTTC
TRBJ2-1 TRBD2 few TRBV15 CATSSGYNEQFF TGTGCCACCTCTAGCGGCTACAATGAGCAGTTCTTC
TRBJ2-3 TRBD2 medium-sized TRBV7-6 CASSFSGSLTDTQYF TGTGCCAGCAGCTTTAGCGGGAGCCTTACAGATACGCAGTATTTT
TRBJ2-7 NA few TRBV11-2 CASSSVRGLYEQYF TGTGCCAGCAGCTCCGTGCGTGGCCTTTACGAGCAGTACTTC
TRBJ1-5 TRBD1 many TRBV29-1 CSVQQGPSNQPQHF TGCAGCGTCCAACAGGGGCCTAGCAATCAGCCCCAGCATTTT
TRBJ2-3 TRBD1 NA TRBV6-5 CASSSPQGADTQYF TGTGCCAGCAGTTCCCCACAGGGGGCAGATACGCAGTATTTT
TRBJ1-5 NA NA TRBV7-2 CASSLDSHRNQPQHF TGTGCCAGCAGCTTAGACAGTCATCGCAATCAGCCCCAGCATTTT
TRBJ2-7 NA NA TRBV7-9 CASSRRDVRYEQYF TGTGCCAGCAGCCGCCGGGACGTCCGCTACGAGCAGTACTTC
TRBJ2-7 TRBD2 few TRBV28 CASRREREGGYEQYF TGTGCCAGCAGACGTGAGCGGGAGGGGGGCTACGAGCAGTACTTC
TRBJ1-1 NA few TRBV9 CASSVGNLNTEAFF TGTGCCAGCAGCGTGGGAAACCTGAACACTGAAGCTTTCTTT
TRBJ2-3 TRBD2 NA TRBV5-5 CASSLRAGGGDTQYF TGTGCCAGCAGCTTGAGGGCGGGAGGAGGGGATACGCAGTATTTT
TRBJ2-5 NA NA TRBV11-2 CASSYRRGLHRETQYF TGTGCCAGCAGCTACCGCCGGGGGCTCCATCGGGAGACCCAGTACTTC
TRBJ2-5 TRBD2 NA TRBV5-1 CASTMGLARETQYF TGCGCCAGCACCATGGGACTAGCGAGAGAGACCCAGTACTTC
TRBJ2-2 NA NA TRBV6-5 CASSPKRRLNTGELFF TGTGCCAGCAGTCCCAAGCGACGCTTAAACACCGGGGAGCTGTTTTTT
TRBJ2-2 NA NA TRBV7-3 CASSPIRTGELFF TGTGCCAGCAGCCCGATTAGGACCGGGGAGCTGTTTTTT
TRBJ2-6 TRBD1 NA TRBV25-1 CASSAHTGVGANVLTF TGTGCCAGCAGTGCCCATACAGGGGTCGGGGCCAACGTCCTGACTTTC
TRBJ2-2 NA NA TRBV20-1 CSAGVMRGNTGELFF TGCAGTGCCGGCGTAATGCGGGGGAACACCGGGGAGCTGTTTTTT
TRBJ1-3 NA many TRBV6-6 CASSYSMEGGNTIYF TGTGCCAGCAGTTACTCGATGGAGGGTGGAAACACCATATATTTT
TRBJ1-5 NA many TRBV12-3/TRBV12-4 CASSIGDVQPQHF TGTGCCAGCAGTATAGGGGACGTTCAGCCCCAGCATTTT
TRBJ1-1 TRBD1 many TRBV12-3/TRBV12-4 CASTQGNQGAQNTEAFF TGTGCCAGCACCCAGGGGAACCAGGGGGCGCAGAACACTGAAGCTTTCTTT
TRBJ1-6 NA NA TRBV10-2 CASDAGDNSPLHF TGCGCCAGCGATGCAGGTGATAATTCACCCCTCCACTTT
TRBJ2-3 NA few TRBV27 CASGRDARSGTDTQYF TGTGCCAGTGGACGGGACGCGCGGTCGGGAACAGATACGCAGTATTTT
TRBJ1-2 NA few TRBV21-1 CASSKREDFYGYTF TGTGCCAGCAGCAAGAGGGAGGACTTCTATGGCTACACCTTC
TRBJ2-4 NA few TRBV20-1 CSARDRNLAKNIQYF TGCAGTGCTAGAGACAGAAACTTAGCCAAAAACATTCAGTACTTC
TRBJ1-1 TRBD1 NA TRBV6-5 CASSPRTGLNTEAFF TGTGCCAGCAGTCCGCGGACAGGGCTGAACACTGAAGCTTTCTTT
TRBJ2-2 NA NA TRBV2 CASRPIGNTGELFF TGTGCCAGCAGACCGATTGGCAACACCGGGGAGCTGTTTTTT
TRBJ2-3 NA NA TRBV7-9 CASSDPRSFTDTQYF TGTGCCAGCAGCGACCCCAGGTCTTTCACAGATACGCAGTATTTT
TRBJ2-7 TRBD1 NA TRBV2 CASSKIPGQGPYEQYF TGTGCCAGCAGTAAAATCCCGGGACAGGGCCCCTACGAGCAGTACTTC
TRBJ1-2 NA NA TRBV11-2 CASSFEWRGAYYGYTF TGTGCCAGCAGCTTTGAGTGGAGGGGGGCCTACTATGGCTACACCTTC